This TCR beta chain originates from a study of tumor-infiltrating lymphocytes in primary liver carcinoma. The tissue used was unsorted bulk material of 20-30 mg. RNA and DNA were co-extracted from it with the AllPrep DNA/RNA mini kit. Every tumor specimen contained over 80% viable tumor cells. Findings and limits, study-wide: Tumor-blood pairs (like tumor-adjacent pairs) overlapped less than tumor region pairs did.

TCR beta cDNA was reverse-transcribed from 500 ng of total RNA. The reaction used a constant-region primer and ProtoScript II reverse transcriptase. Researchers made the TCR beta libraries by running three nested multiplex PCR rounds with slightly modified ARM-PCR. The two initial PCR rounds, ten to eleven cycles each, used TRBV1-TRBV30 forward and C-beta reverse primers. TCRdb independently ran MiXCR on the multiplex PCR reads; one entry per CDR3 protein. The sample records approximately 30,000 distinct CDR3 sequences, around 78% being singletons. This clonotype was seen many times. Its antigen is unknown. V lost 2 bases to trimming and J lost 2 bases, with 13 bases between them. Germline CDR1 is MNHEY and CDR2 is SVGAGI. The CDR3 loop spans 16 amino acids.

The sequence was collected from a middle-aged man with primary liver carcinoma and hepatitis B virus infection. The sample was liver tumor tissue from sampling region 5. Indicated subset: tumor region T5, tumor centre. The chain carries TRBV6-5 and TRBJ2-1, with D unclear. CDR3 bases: TGTGCCAGCAGTTACAGTGGCGGAAGAACCTACAATGAGCAGTTCTTC. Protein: CASSYSGGRTYNEQFF.